This is a list of T cell receptor beta chains from one sample in a study of shared clonotypes between healthy human individuals. Only in-frame clones appear in the TCRdb table, and some are missing; sequencing was by immunoSEQ multiplex PCR. The table shows around 530,000 clones, with around 81% occurring only once. The sequencing sample was made of PBMCs. The receptors originated from a woman aged 40 to 50 in good health. Some clones in this sample may be carry-over from other donors' samples. CDR3s leave out the opening cysteine and the closing phenylalanine or tryptophan. The order of the fields is CDR3 protein, J gene, V gene.

CDR3: ASSLAGNSNQPQH
J: TRBJ1-5
V: TRBV5-1

CDR3: ATEDPTEGRTQY
J: TRBJ2-3
V: TRBV15

CDR3: ARDMGFAYNEQF
J: TRBJ2-1
V: TRBV19

CDR3: ASSSQVNQPQH
J: TRBJ1-5
V: TRBV28

CDR3: SVDLAGDTQY
J: TRBJ2-3
V: TRBV29-1

CDR3: ASRTDEGGNQPQH
J: TRBJ1-5
V: TRBV2

CDR3: ASSLADQPQH
J: TRBJ1-5
V: TRBV7-9

CDR3: ASRMGLAGSQVRSYEQY
J: TRBJ2-7
V: TRBV6-4

CDR3: ASSERGAGLVQPQH
J: TRBJ1-5
V: TRBV6-1

CDR3: ASSVTEINTEAF
J: TRBJ1-1
V: TRBV9

CDR3: ASSLAIGTSFPYEQY
J: TRBJ2-7
V: TRBV5-1

CDR3: ASRNYGYT
J: TRBJ1-2
V: TRBV2

CDR3: ASSPGAGANVLT
J: TRBJ2-6
V: TRBV18

CDR3: ASSPDSAAGEQY
J: TRBJ2-7
V: TRBV18

CDR3: ASSLMAGGRNSPLH
J: TRBJ1-6
V: TRBV28

CDR3: ASRPSPGNTIY
J: TRBJ1-3
V: TRBV7-6

CDR3: ASKGVGGWQPQH
J: TRBJ1-5
V: TRBV28

CDR3: ASSPDTTGRNIQY
J: TRBJ2-4
V: TRBV27

CDR3: ASSLGTSGYTDAGELF
J: TRBJ2-2
V: TRBV28

CDR3: ASSPVAASPFTDTQY
J: TRBJ2-3
V: TRBV18

CDR3: ASSQTPQNTEAF
J: TRBJ1-1
V: TRBV5-1

CDR3: ASSSLRDRGGEQY
J: TRBJ2-7
V: TRBV18

CDR3: ASSEKANLKEYNEQF
J: TRBJ2-1
V: TRBV6-1

CDR3: ASSLMDGYEQY
J: TRBJ2-7
V: TRBV5-4

CDR3: ASSPSETGTYEQY
J: TRBJ2-7
V: TRBV4-1

CDR3: ASRSARTDTQY
J: TRBJ2-3
V: TRBV6-1

CDR3: ASSFGEREVSYEQY
J: TRBJ2-7
V: TRBV11-2

CDR3: ASSFLGLATDTQY
J: TRBJ2-3
V: TRBV11-1

CDR3: ASSPGATSGRNTGELF
J: TRBJ2-2
V: TRBV7-9

CDR3: ASSFVNGGQGGNQPQH
J: TRBJ1-5
V: TRBV11-1

CDR3: ASSLVQGATYEQY
J: TRBJ2-7
V: TRBV7-8

CDR3: ASRPAGSNYGYT
J: TRBJ1-2
V: TRBV7-9

CDR3: ASNRLAGGSYNEQF
J: TRBJ2-1
V: TRBV28

CDR3: ATSIIAASYNEQF
J: TRBJ2-1
V: TRBV15

CDR3: ASSLGRVARADTQY
J: TRBJ2-3
V: TRBV7-2

CDR3: ASSLLAGPNEQF
J: TRBJ2-1
V: TRBV7-8

CDR3: ASSHHTGRGGELF
J: TRBJ2-2
V: TRBV7-9

CDR3: ASSIGPRAPTGELF
J: TRBJ2-2
V: TRBV19

CDR3: ASSQGYMSSYNEQF
J: TRBJ2-1
V: TRBV4-2

CDR3: ASSQNTGNTEAF
J: TRBJ1-1
V: TRBV7-9

CDR3: ASSQFAFTYEQY
J: TRBJ2-7
V: TRBV7-8

CDR3: ASTFPGQVGDQPQH
J: TRBJ1-5
V: TRBV28

CDR3: ASSLAGGNTGELF
J: TRBJ2-2
V: TRBV5-1

CDR3: ASSWSGTAEYGYT
J: TRBJ1-2
V: TRBV6-1

CDR3: ASRFTGEETQY
J: TRBJ2-5
V: TRBV7-2

CDR3: ASSVGLNSYEQY
J: TRBJ2-7
V: TRBV9

CDR3: ASRPFIVGGGPSTDTQY
J: TRBJ2-3
V: TRBV27

CDR3: ASSESRDRGLGEQY
J: TRBJ2-7
V: TRBV10-2

CDR3: ASSVGRGGIQY
J: TRBJ2-4
V: TRBV9

CDR3: ASSQDKRITDTQY
J: TRBJ2-3
V: TRBV4-2

CDR3: ASSTTGPETSEAF
J: TRBJ1-1
V: TRBV25-1

CDR3: ASALAGGRGKNIQY
J: TRBJ2-4
V: TRBV4-1

CDR3: ASSDPGQGAGNTIY
J: TRBJ1-3
V: TRBV2

CDR3: ASSLAGQLYEQY
J: TRBJ2-7
V: TRBV7-8

CDR3: ASKGRLPGQPQH
J: TRBJ1-5
V: TRBV19

CDR3: ASSPLGGRAEQY
J: TRBJ2-7
V: TRBV18